The sequence of this T cell receptor beta chain was determined in a study of chronic HIV infection and antiretroviral therapy. Trimming took off 0 bases at V and 10 bases at J, with 11 bases between the two ends. Germline V gene sequence: CDR1 LGHDT, CDR2 YNNKEL (reference sequence). The CDR3 runs 13 residues. TCRdb reprocessed the 5' RACE reads with MiXCR, giving one entry per CDR3 protein. The table shows more than 40,000 distinct CDR3 sequences, with 15% to 20% occurring only once. The rearrangement joins TRBV3-1 to TRBJ2-3, with no clear D. Sequencing was done on a sample of peripheral blood. This receptor was obtained from an adult who had HIV and had not received antiretroviral therapy, or was an uninfected healthy control (not recorded which). DNA for the CDR3: TGTGCCAGCAGCCAAGAACCGGTAGACTCGCAGTATTTT. Amino acids: CASSQEPVDSQYF.